A selection of T cell receptor beta chains follows, all from one sample in a study of shared clonotypes between healthy human individuals. Data came from immunoSEQ multiplex PCR; TCRdb stores just in-frame clones and leaves some out. Here the sample spans about 2.2 million clones, about 93% being singletons. The sample was naive CD8+ T cells from PBMCs. These receptors were collected from a man between 18 and 29 years old in good health. Some clones in this sample may be carry-over from other donors' samples. Both conserved end residues are part of each CDR3. D genes are given only for firm matches. The listing skips clone size in some rows; elsewhere it reads once, few, many or a size class.

D gene: -; V gene: TRBV6-5; J gene: TRBJ2-7; clone size: -; CDR3 DNA: TGTGCCAGCAGTTACGGGACAAACTACGAGCAGTACTTC; CDR3 protein: CASSYGTNYEQYF
D gene: TRBD2; V gene: TRBV9; J gene: TRBJ2-7; clone size: -; CDR3 DNA: TGTGCCAGCAGCGGGCCTAGCGGTCTACTTTACGAGCAGTACTTC; CDR3 protein: CASSGPSGLLYEQYF
D gene: -; V gene: TRBV13; J gene: TRBJ1-2; clone size: -; CDR3 DNA: TGTGCCAGCAGTTCACTCCGCTCAGGTCTACTTTCCTATGGCTACACCTTC; CDR3 protein: CASSSLRSGLLSYGYTF
D gene: -; V gene: TRBV4-1; J gene: TRBJ2-1; clone size: -; CDR3 DNA: TGCGCCAGCAGGCGACTAACAGGGTTTCATGAGCAGTTCTTC; CDR3 protein: CASRRLTGFHEQFF
D gene: -; V gene: TRBV5-1; J gene: TRBJ2-3; clone size: -; CDR3 DNA: TGCGCCAGCAGCTTGGTTAACAGGGCCGCAGATACGCAGTATTTT; CDR3 protein: CASSLVNRAADTQYF
D gene: -; V gene: TRBV5-1; J gene: TRBJ2-3; clone size: few; CDR3 DNA: TGCGCCAGCAGCTCGACTTTGGCGGGGATGGATACGCAGTATTTT; CDR3 protein: CASSSTLAGMDTQYF
D gene: -; V gene: TRBV5-1; J gene: TRBJ2-1; clone size: -; CDR3 DNA: TGCGCCAGCAGCACCGCAGGGGGGTCATACAATGAGCAGTTCTTC; CDR3 protein: CASSTAGGSYNEQFF
D gene: -; V gene: TRBV7-9; J gene: TRBJ1-2; clone size: -; CDR3 DNA: TGTGCCAGCAGCTTAGATGCAGGGTGGGATGGCTACACCTTC; CDR3 protein: CASSLDAGWDGYTF
D gene: -; V gene: TRBV2; J gene: TRBJ2-1; clone size: once; CDR3 DNA: TGTGCCAGCATGGGCAATGAGCAGTTCTTC; CDR3 protein: CASMGNEQFF
D gene: TRBD2; V gene: TRBV28; J gene: TRBJ2-2; clone size: -; CDR3 DNA: TGTGCCAGCAGTCCGGGACTAGCGGCGCTTTTGAACACCGGGGAGCTGTTTTTT; CDR3 protein: CASSPGLAALLNTGELFF
D gene: -; V gene: TRBV7-2; J gene: TRBJ2-1; clone size: -; CDR3 DNA: TGTGCCAGCAGCTTAGTTGGGGGCCGGGGGTATGAGCAGTTCTTC; CDR3 protein: CASSLVGGRGYEQFF
D gene: -; V gene: TRBV9; J gene: TRBJ2-1; clone size: -; CDR3 DNA: TGTGCCAGCAGCGTAGACCCAGGGCCCCCGAGCTCCTACAATGAGCAGTTCTTC; CDR3 protein: CASSVDPGPPSSYNEQFF
D gene: -; V gene: TRBV29-1; J gene: TRBJ2-1; clone size: once; CDR3 DNA: TGCAGCGTTGTGGGCCAGCACAATGAGCAGTTCTTC; CDR3 protein: CSVVGQHNEQFF
D gene: -; V gene: TRBV30; J gene: TRBJ1-6; clone size: -; CDR3 DNA: TGTGCCTGGATCTCTAGCTATAATTCACCCCTCCACTTT; CDR3 protein: CAWISSYNSPLHF
D gene: TRBD2; V gene: TRBV9; J gene: TRBJ2-1; clone size: once; CDR3 DNA: TGTGCCAGCAGCGTAGGAGGCGGGAGGGCCCATGAGCAGTTCTTC; CDR3 protein: CASSVGGGRAHEQFF
D gene: TRBD1; V gene: TRBV7-9; J gene: TRBJ2-3; clone size: -; CDR3 DNA: TGTGCCACCAACCCCAGCACAGGACAGGGGTTCGCAGATACGCAGTATTTT; CDR3 protein: CATNPSTGQGFADTQYF
D gene: TRBD2; V gene: TRBV27; J gene: TRBJ2-3; clone size: -; CDR3 DNA: TGTGCCAGCAGTGGGCTAGCGGGAGGGCCCCGCGCAGATACGCAGTATTTT; CDR3 protein: CASSGLAGGPRADTQYF
D gene: TRBD2; V gene: TRBV7-9; J gene: TRBJ2-7; clone size: -; CDR3 DNA: TGTGCCAGCAGCTCGATGCTAGCGGGCGACTCCTACGAGCAGTACTTC; CDR3 protein: CASSSMLAGDSYEQYF
D gene: TRBD1; V gene: TRBV28; J gene: TRBJ2-7; clone size: -; CDR3 DNA: TGTGCCAGCAGTTTACCCCGGGACAGGGAATCCTACGAGCAGTACTTC; CDR3 protein: CASSLPRDRESYEQYF
D gene: TRBD2; V gene: TRBV30; J gene: TRBJ2-1; clone size: -; CDR3 DNA: TGTGCCTGGAGCCAACGACTAGCGGGAGGGAATGAGCAGTTCTTC; CDR3 protein: CAWSQRLAGGNEQFF
D gene: TRBD2; V gene: TRBV27; J gene: TRBJ2-2; clone size: -; CDR3 DNA: TGTGCCAGCAGTTTACTAGCGGGAGGGCCGGGCACCGGGGAGCTGTTTTTT; CDR3 protein: CASSLLAGGPGTGELFF
D gene: -; V gene: TRBV7-8; J gene: TRBJ1-5; clone size: -; CDR3 DNA: TGTGCCAGCAGCTTAGAACCAGAACAGGGTTCTTCGTATCAGCCCCAGCATTTT; CDR3 protein: CASSLEPEQGSSYQPQHF
D gene: -; V gene: TRBV7-9; J gene: TRBJ1-2; clone size: -; CDR3 DNA: TGTGCCAGCAGCCCCCCTGGGACGGAGGCCTATGGCTACACCTTC; CDR3 protein: CASSPPGTEAYGYTF
D gene: -; V gene: TRBV19; J gene: TRBJ2-3; clone size: -; CDR3 DNA: TGTGCCAGTAGTCGGGCACTCACAGATACGCAGTATTTT; CDR3 protein: CASSRALTDTQYF
D gene: -; V gene: TRBV27; J gene: TRBJ1-1; clone size: -; CDR3 DNA: TGTGCCAGCAGTTTCCCCGGTTGGACTGAAGCTTTCTTT; CDR3 protein: CASSFPGWTEAFF
D gene: -; V gene: TRBV19; J gene: TRBJ1-5; clone size: -; CDR3 DNA: TGTGCCAGTAGTATTAAAAGGGACCCCCGGCGGCCCCAGCATTTT; CDR3 protein: CASSIKRDPRRPQHF